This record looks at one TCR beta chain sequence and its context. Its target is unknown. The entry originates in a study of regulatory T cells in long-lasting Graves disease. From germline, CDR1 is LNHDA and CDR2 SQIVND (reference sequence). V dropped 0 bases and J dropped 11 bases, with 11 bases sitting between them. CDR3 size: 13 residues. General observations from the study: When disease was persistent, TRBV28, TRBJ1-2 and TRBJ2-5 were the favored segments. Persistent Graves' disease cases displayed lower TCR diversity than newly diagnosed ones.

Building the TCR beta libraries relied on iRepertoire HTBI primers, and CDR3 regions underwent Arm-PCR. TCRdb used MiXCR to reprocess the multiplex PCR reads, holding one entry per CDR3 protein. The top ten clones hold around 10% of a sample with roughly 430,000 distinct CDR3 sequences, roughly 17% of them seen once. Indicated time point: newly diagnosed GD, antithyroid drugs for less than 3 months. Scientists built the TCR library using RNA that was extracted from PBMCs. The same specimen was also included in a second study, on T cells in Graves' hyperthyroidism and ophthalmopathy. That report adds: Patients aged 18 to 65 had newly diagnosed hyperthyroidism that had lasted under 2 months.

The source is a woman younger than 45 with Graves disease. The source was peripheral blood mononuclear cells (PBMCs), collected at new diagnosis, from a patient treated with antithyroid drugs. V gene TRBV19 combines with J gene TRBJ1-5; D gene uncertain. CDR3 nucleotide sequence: TGTGCCAGTAGTATAGATTACCGAAAGGCCCAGCATTTT. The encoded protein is CASSIDYRKAQHF. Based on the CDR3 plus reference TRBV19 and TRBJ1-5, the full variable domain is DGGITQSPKYLFRKEGQNVTLSCEQNLNHDAMYWYRQDPGQGLRLIYYSQIVNDFQKGDIAEGYSVSREKKESFPLTVTSAQKNPTAFYLCASSIDYRKAQHFGDGTRLSIL.